This T cell receptor (beta chain) was documented in a study of blood T cell repertoires in COVID-19. CDR3 length: 19 residues. The germline V gene encodes CDR1 MGHRA and CDR2 YSYEKL. V was shortened by 1 base and J by 5 bases, with 23 bases between the two germline ends. The table came from immunoSEQ multiplex PCR; TCRdb's copy has only in-frame clones and leaves some out. This sample carries approximately 160,000 clones, roughly 86% of them seen once, and the ten largest clones take around 6.6%. The sequence derives from a man between 50 and 59 years old with active or convalescent COVID-19. The sequencing sample was made of peripheral blood. This rearrangement joins TRBV4-1 to TRBJ1-4, with a weak D call TRBD1 (5 bases). CDR3 amino acids: CASSQVGSRERQNNEKLFF. CDR3 nucleotides: TGCGCCAGCAGCCAAGTAGGCTCCAGGGAAAGACAAAACAATGAAAAACTGTTTTTT.